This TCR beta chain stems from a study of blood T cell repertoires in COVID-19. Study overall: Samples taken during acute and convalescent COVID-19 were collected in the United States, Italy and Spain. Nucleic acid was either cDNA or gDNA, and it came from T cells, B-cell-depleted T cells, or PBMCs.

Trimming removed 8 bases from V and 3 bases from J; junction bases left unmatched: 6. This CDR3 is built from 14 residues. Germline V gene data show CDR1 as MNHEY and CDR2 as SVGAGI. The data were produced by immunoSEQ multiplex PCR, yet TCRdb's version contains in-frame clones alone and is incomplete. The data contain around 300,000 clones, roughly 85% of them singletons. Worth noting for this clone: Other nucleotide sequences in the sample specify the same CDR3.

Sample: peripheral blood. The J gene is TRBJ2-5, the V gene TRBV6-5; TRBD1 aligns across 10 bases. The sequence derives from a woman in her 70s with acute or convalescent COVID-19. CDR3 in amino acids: CASRRDRGKETQYF. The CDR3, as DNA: TGTGCCAGCCGCCGGGACAGGGGAAAAGAGACCCAGTACTTC.